A single sample is the source of the 11 T cell receptor beta chains below, sequenced in a study of tumor-infiltrating lymphocytes in oesophageal squamous cell carcinoma. TCRdb redid the calling of the PCR reads with MiXCR, one entry per CDR3 protein. The sample includes 12,000 or so distinct CDR3 sequences, 50% to 60% of them seen just once. The sequenced sample was esophageal tumor tissue. Receptors originate from a female donor with esophageal squamous cell carcinoma.

This clonotype is large in the sample. The chain links TRBV7-8 to TRBJ2-5, with D unclear. The CDR3 has 11 amino acids. From germline, CDR1 is SGHVS and CDR2 FQNEAQ. Trimming cost V 6 bases and J 4 bases, with 6 bases left between them. The CDR3 loop reads CASSPRETQYF. In nucleotides, the CDR3 is TGTGCCAGCAGTCCCCGAGAGACCCAGTACTTC. The full variable domain, completed using reference TRBV7-8 and TRBJ2-5, is GAGVSQSPRYKVAKRGQDVALRCDPISGHVSLFWYQQALGQGPEFLTYFQNEAQLDKSGLPSDRFFAERPEGSVSTLKIQRTQQEDSAVYLCASSPRETQYFGPGTRLLVL.

The chain combines TRBV7-2 with TRBJ2-5, with 11 bases fitting TRBD1. The J call may be in error: the DNA end matches TRBJ2-7 better. Germline assignment: CDR1 SGHTA and CDR2 FQGNSA. This CDR3 region has 15 residues. The CDR3 DNA sequence: TGTGCCAGCAGCTTCCGGGACAGGGGGATCAACGAGCAGTACTTC. Its protein product is CASSFRDRGINEQYF.

The chain combines TRBV7-2 with TRBJ1-6, with D hard to call. The DNA end lines up better with TRBJ2-5; the J call may be wrong. The CDR3 contains 15 residues. The germline CDR1 and CDR2 sequences are SGHTA and FQGNSA. The CDR3 DNA reads TGTGCCAGCAGCTTCGGGCTCAACCTTGAAGAGACCCAGTACTTC. Translating it yields CASSFGLNLEETQYF.

A remark on this clonotype: Its ends do not fully match the called genes, so a read error is possible. V gene TRBV5-3 combines with J gene TRBJ2-3; TRBD2 might be the D (6 bases). Being an ORF, TRBV5-3 has a function that is uncertain. This CDR3 spans 15 amino acids. The CDR3 region is CASSSRLERADTQYF. CDR3 nucleotides: TGCGCCAGCAGCTCGCGGCTGGAGCGGGCAGATACGCAGTATTTT.

CDR3 DNA: TGTGCCAGCAGCTCCGGGACAGGGACAGATACGCAGTATTTT. Translating gives CASSSGTGTDTQYF. The chain joins TRBV5-5 to TRBJ2-3, with 9 bases identical to TRBD1. V dropped 3 bases and J dropped 3; count of bases not matched to a gene: 2. The V gene's germline CDR1 is SGHKS and CDR2 YYEKEE (reference sequence). The CDR3 covers 14 residues.

The CDR3 nucleotides are TGTGCCAGCAGCCTCGGACAGGGCGGCGGGGAGCTGTTTTTT. Translation gives CASSLGQGGGELFF. The J gene is TRBJ2-2, the V gene TRBV7-2; 8 bases align to TRBD1. The CDR3 consists of 14 residues. The germline V gene has CDR1 SGHTA and CDR2 FQGNSA. V was pared by 5 bases and J by 7 bases, with 6 bases of the junction left unmatched.

This clonotype was recorded many times. The chain carries TRBV5-1 and TRBJ2-5; 10 bases match TRBD2. The CDR3 spans 15 residues. The germline gives CDR1 SGHRS, CDR2 YFSETQ. V dropped 0 bases and J dropped 11; count of bases not matched to a gene: 10. The CDR3 sequence: CASSLELAGIYEQYF. The CDR3 coding sequence is TGCGCCAGCAGCTTGGAACTAGCGGGAATCTATGAGCAGTACTTC.

The rearrangement uses TRBV7-4 and TRBJ1-2, with D perhaps TRBD1 (5 bases). Trimming removed 2 bases from V and 2 bases from J, with 12 bases in between. Germline lookup yields CDR1 SGHVT and CDR2 SQSDAQ. The CDR3 has 15 residues. The CDR3 DNA reads TGTGCCAGCAGCTTACGCCCGGGGGAAAACTATGGCTACACCTTC. It yields the protein CASSLRPGENYGYTF.

This clonotype appeared a single time. The rearrangement links TRBV7-2 to TRBJ2-6, with D possibly being TRBD1 or TRBD2 (5 bases each). The J call may be incorrect, as the DNA end agrees better with TRBJ2-5. The CDR3 extends over 13 amino acids. Germline V lookup: CDR1 SGHTA, CDR2 FQGNSA. The CDR3 is CASSIGMAGSQYF. CDR3 coding DNA: TGTGCCAGCAGCATAGGGATGGCAGGGAGCCAGTACTTC.

V and J are TRBV12-3 or TRBV12-4 and TRBJ1-1; 10 bases line up with TRBD2. The J call is uncertain, as TRBJ2-1 better fits the DNA end. The CDR3 is made up of 14 amino acids. The CDR3 loop reads CASSLGSGRGEQFF. For the CDR3, the DNA is TGTGCCAGCAGTTTAGGGAGCGGGAGGGGGGAGCAGTTCTTC.

V gene TRBV7-2 combines with J gene TRBJ2-1; 8 bases align to TRBD2. CDR3 length: 15 residues. Germline V gene sequence: CDR1 SGHTA, CDR2 FQGNSA. Germline trimming cut 1 base from V and 10 bases from J; bases unmatched to any gene: 9. DNA of the CDR3: TGTGCCAGCAGCTTAGTGACGGGAGGGAGGGGCGAGCAGTTCTTC. Amino acid sequence: CASSLVTGGRGEQFF.